The TCR beta chain described here comes from a study of shared clonotypes between healthy human individuals. Broader study findings: A reduction in generation probabilities was seen for non-shared clonotypes relative to those shared by all four donors.

Notes on this clone: Its cognate antigen is unknown.

Trimming left V 2 bases short and J 6 bases short, with 4 bases between. The CDR3 totals 12 residues. Per the germline V gene, CDR1 is KGHSH and CDR2 is LQKENI. The protocol was immunoSEQ multiplex PCR, while the TCRdb copy is restricted to in-frame clones and leaves out a portion. The sample carries around 1,000,000 clones, approximately 75% recorded once. The source of this sequence is a man aged 18 to 30 in good health. Some clones in this sample may be carry-over from other donors' samples. V gene TRBV18 combines with J gene TRBJ2-2, with unresolved D. Sequenced sample: memory CD4+ T cells from PBMCs. Regarding subset: CD45RA-negative fraction. CDR3 amino acids: CASSPSPGELFF. CDR3 coding DNA: TGTGCCAGCTCACCATCCCCCGGGGAGCTGTTTTTT.